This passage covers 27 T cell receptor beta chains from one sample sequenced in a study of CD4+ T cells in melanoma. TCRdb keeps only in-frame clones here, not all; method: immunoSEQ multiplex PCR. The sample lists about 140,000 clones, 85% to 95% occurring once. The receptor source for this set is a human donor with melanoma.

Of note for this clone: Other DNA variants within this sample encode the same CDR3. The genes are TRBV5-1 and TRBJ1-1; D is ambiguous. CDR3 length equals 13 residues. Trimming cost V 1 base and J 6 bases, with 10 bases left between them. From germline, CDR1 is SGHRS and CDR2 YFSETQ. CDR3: CASSLLGVAEAFF. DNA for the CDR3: TGCGCCAGCAGCTTGCTTGGGGTCGCTGAAGCTTTCTTT.

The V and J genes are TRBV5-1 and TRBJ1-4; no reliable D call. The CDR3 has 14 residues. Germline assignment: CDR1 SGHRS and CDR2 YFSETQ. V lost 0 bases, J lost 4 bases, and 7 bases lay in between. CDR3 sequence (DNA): TGCGCCAGCAGCTTGGAGCAGCTTAATGAAAAACTGTTTTTT. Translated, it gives CASSLEQLNEKLFF.

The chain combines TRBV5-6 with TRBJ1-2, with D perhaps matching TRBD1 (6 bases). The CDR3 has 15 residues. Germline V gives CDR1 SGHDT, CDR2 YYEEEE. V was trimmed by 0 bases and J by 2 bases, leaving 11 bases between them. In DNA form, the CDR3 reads TGTGCCAGCAGCTTGGATGGGGGCCTCAACTATGGCTACACCTTC. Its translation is CASSLDGGLNYGYTF.

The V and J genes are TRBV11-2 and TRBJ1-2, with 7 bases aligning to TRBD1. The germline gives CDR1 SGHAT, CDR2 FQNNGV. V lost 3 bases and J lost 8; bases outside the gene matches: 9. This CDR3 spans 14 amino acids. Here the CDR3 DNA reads TGTGCCAGCAGCTTTACAGGGGTGGCGGAGGGCTACACCTTC. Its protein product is CASSFTGVAEGYTF. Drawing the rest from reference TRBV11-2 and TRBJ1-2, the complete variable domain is EAGVAQSPRYKIIEKRQSVAFWCNPISGHATLYWYQQILGQGPKLLIQFQNNGVVDDSQLPKDRFSAERLKGVDSTLKIQPAKLEDSAVYLCASSFTGVAEGYTFGSGTRLTVV.

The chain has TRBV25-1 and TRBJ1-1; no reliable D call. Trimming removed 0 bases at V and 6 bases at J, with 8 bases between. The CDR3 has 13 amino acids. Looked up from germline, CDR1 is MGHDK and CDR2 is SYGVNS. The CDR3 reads CASSEYRRAEAFF. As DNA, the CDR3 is TGTGCCAGCAGTGAATACCGAAGGGCTGAAGCTTTCTTT.

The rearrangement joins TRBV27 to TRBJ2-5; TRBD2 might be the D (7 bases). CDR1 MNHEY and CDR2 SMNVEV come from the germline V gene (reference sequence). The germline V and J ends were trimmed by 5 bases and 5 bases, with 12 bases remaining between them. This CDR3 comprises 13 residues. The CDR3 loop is CASSRGGEETQYF. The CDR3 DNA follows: TGTGCCAGCAGTAGGGGGGGGGAGGAGACCCAGTACTTC.

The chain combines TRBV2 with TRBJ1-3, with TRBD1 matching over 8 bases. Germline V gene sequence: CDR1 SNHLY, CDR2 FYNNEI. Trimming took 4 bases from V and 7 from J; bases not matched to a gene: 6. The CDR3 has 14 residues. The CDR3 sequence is CASSVHTGGNTIYF. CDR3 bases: TGTGCCAGCAGTGTTCATACAGGGGGGAACACCATATATTTT. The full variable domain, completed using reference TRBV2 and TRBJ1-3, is EPEVTQTPSHQVTQMGQEVILRCVPISNHLYFYWYRQILGQKVEFLVSFYNNEISEKSEIFDDQFSVERPDGSNFTLKIRSTKLEDSAMYFCASSVHTGGNTIYFGEGSWLTVV.

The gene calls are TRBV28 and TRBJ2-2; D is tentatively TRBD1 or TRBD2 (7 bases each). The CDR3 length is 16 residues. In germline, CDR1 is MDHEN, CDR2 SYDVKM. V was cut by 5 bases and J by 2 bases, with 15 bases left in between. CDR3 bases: TGTGCCAGCAGTCCATCAGGGGGGGCTAACACCGGGGAGCTGTTTTTT. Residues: CASSPSGGANTGELFF.

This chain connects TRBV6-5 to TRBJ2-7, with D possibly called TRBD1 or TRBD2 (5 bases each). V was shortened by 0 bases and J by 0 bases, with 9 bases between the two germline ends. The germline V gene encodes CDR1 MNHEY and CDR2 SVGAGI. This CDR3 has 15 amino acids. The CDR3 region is CASSYSGRSSYEQYF. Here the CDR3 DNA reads TGTGCCAGCAGTTACTCGGGACGGAGCTCCTACGAGCAGTACTTC.

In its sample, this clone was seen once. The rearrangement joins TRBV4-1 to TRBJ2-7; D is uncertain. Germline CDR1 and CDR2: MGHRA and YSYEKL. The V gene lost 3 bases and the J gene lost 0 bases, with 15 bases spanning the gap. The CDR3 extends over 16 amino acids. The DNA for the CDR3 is TGCGCCAGCAGCCATCTCACATCCGCCTACTCCTACGAGCAGTACTTC. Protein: CASSHLTSAYSYEQYF.

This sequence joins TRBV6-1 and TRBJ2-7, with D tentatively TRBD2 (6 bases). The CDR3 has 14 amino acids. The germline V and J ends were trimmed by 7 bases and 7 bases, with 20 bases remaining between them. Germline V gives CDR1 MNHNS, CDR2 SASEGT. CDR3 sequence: CASNPRGISGEQYF. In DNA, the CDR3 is TGTGCCAGCAACCCTCGGGGGATCTCGGGAGAGCAGTACTTC.

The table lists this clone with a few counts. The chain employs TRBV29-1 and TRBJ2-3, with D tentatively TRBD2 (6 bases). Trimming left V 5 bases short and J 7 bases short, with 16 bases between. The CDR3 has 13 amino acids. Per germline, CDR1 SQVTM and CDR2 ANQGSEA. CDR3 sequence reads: CSVKVAEGYTQYF. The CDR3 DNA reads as TGCAGCGTTAAGGTTGCGGAGGGATATACGCAGTATTTT.

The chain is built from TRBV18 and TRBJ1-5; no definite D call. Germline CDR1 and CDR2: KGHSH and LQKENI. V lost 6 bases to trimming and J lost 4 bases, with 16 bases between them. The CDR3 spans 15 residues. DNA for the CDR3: TGTGCCAGCTCCCCCCCTTCCGGAGGTAATCAGCCCCAGCATTTT. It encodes CASSPPSGGNQPQHF.

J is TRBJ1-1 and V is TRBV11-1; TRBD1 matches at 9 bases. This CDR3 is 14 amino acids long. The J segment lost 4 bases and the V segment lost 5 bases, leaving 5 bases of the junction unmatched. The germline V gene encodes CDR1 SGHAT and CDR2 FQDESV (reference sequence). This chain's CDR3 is CASSAGQGGTEAFF. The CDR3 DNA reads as TGTGCCAGCAGCGCGGGACAGGGAGGCACTGAAGCTTTCTTT.

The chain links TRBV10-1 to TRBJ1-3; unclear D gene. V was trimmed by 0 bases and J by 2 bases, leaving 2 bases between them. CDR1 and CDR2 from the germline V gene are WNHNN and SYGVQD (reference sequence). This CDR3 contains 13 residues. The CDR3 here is CASSESTGNTIYF. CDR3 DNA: TGCGCCAGCAGTGAGTCGACTGGAAACACCATATATTTT.

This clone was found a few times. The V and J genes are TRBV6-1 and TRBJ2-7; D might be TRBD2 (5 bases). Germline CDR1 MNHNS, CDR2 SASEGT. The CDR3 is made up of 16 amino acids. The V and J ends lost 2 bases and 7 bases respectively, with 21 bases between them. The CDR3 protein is CASSESNRGIVREQYF. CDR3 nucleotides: TGTGCCAGCAGTGAAAGTAATCGGGGTATTGTTCGGGAGCAGTACTTC.

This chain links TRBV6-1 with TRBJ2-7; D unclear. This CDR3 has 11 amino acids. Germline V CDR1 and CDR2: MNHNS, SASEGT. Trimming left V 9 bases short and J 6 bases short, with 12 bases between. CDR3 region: CASSIAGEQYF. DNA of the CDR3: TGTGCCAGTTCCATCGCTGGCGAGCAGTACTTC.

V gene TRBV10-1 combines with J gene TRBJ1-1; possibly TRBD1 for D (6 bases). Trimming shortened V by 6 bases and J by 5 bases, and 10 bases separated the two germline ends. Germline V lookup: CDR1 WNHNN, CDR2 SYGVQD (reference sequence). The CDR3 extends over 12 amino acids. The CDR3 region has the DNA TGCGCCAGCAGCAACAGGGAAACTGAAGCTTTCTTT. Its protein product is CASSNRETEAFF.

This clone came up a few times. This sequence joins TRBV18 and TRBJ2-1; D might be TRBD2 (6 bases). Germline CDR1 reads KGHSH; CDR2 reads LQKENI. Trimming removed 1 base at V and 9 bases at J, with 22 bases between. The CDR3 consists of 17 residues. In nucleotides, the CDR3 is TGTGCCAGCTCACCACTCCAGTCCGGGACTGTACTTGGTGAGCAGTTCTTC. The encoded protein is CASSPLQSGTVLGEQFF.

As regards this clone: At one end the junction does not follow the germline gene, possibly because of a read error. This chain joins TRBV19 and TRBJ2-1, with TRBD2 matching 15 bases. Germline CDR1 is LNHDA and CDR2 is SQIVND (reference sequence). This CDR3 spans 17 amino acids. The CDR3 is CASSAGTSGGYYNGQFF. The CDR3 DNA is TGTGCCAGTAGTGCCGGGACTAGCGGGGGGTACTACAATGGGCAGTTCTTC.

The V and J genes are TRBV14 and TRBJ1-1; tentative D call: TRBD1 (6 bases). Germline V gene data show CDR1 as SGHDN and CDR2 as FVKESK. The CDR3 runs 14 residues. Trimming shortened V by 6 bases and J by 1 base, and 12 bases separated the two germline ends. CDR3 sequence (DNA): TGTGCCAGCAGGCTTTCAGGGGAGAACACTGAAGCTTTCTTT. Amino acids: CASRLSGENTEAFF.

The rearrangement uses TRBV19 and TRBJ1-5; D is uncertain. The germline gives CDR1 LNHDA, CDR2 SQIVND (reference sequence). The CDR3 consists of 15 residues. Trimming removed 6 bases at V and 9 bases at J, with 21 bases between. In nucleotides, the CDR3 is TGTGCCAGTAGCCAAACTTCCTTGGCGGTGGCGCCCCAGCATTTT. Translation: CASSQTSLAVAPQHF.

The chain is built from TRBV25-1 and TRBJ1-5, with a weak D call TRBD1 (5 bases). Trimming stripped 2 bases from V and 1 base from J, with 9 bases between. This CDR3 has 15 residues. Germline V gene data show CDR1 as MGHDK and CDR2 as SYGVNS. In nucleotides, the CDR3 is TGTGCCAGCAGTGAACCGGGACGGAGCAATCAGCCCCAGCATTTT. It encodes CASSEPGRSNQPQHF. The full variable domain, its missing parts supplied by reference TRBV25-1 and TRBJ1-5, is EADIYQTPRYLVIGTGKKITLECSQTMGHDKMYWYQQDPGMELHLIHYSYGVNSTEKGDLSSESTVSRIRTEHFPLTLESARPSHTSQYLCASSEPGRSNQPQHFGDGTRLSIL.

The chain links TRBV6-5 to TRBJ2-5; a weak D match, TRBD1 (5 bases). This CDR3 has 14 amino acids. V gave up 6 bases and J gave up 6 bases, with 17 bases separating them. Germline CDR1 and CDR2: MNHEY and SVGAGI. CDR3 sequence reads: CASSPGGRAKTQYF. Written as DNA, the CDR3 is TGTGCCAGCAGCCCGGGTGGCAGGGCGAAGACCCAGTACTTC.

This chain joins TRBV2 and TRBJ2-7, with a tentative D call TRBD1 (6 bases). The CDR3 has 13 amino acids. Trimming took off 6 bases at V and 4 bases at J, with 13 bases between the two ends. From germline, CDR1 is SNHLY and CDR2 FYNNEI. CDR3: CASSLTGPYEQYF. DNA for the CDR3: TGTGCCAGCAGCCTGACAGGCCCGTACGAGCAGTACTTC.

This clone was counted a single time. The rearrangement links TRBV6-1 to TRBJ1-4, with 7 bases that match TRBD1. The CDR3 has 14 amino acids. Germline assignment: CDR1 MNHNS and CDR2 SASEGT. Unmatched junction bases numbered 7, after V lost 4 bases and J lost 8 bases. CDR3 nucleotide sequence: TGTGCCAGCAGTGCGGACAGGACGTCGGAAAAACTGTTTTTT. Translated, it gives CASSADRTSEKLFF.

The chain's CDR3 is CASSYTGQAVYEQYF. CDR3 bases: TGTGCCAGCAGTTACACGGGACAGGCTGTATACGAGCAGTACTTC. This chain uses TRBV6-5 with TRBJ2-7; TRBD1 matches 8 bases. Germline CDR1 and CDR2: MNHEY and SVGAGI. Trimming at V came to 2 bases and at J to 4 bases, leaving 7 bases not matched to a gene. CDR3 length: 15 residues.